This T cell receptor (beta chain) was captured by sequencing in a study of beta chain features in type 1 diabetes. Study-level points and caveats: All four CD4+ subsets of Type 1 diabetes patients contained TCRB CDR3s that were moderately but significantly shorter. Highly expressing activated T cells could be over-counted with a cDNA template.

A remark on this clone: Its antigen is unknown.

V shed 2 bases and J shed 7 bases, with 18 bases lying between them. Germline V gives CDR1 MNHNS, CDR2 SASEGT. This CDR3 is built from 17 residues. The entirety of the isolated RNA underwent reverse transcription, so expressed TCRB transcripts were sequenced. Only in-frame clones appear in the TCRdb table, and some are missing; sequencing was by immunoSEQ multiplex PCR. The table lists 200,000 to 250,000 clones, 9.6% of them singletons. Without exception, sorted populations had purity beyond 98%. This rearrangement joins TRBV6-1 to TRBJ1-6; D not resolved. The sequence came from a woman between 18 and 29 years old in good health. The sample comprised naive CD4+ T cells from blood. Written as DNA, the CDR3 is TGTGCCAGCAGTGAACTCCCCTCGGGCGGGAGAAATTCACCCCTCCACTTT. Translated: CASSELPSGGRNSPLHF.